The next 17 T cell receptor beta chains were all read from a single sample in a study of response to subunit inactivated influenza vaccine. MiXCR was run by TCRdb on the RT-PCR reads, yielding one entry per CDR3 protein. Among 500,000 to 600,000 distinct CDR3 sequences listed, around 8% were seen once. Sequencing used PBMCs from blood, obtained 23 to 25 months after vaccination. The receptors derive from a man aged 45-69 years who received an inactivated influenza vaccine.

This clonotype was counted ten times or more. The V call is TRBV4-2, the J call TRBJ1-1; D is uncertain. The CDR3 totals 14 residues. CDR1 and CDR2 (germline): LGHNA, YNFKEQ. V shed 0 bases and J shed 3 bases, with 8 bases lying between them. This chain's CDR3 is CASSQERRDTEAFF. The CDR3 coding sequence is TGTGCCAGCAGCCAAGAGAGGAGGGACACTGAAGCTTTCTTT.

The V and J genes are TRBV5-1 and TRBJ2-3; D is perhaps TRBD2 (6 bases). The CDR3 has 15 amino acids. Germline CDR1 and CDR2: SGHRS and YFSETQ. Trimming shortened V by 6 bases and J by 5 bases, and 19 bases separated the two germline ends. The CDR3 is CASTPSRRAGDTQYF. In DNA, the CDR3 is TGCGCCAGCACCCCTAGCCGGAGGGCCGGAGATACGCAGTATTTT.

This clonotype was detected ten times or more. The CDR3 loop reads CASSQEGQYSYEQYF. The CDR3 DNA follows: TGCGCCAGCAGCCAGGAGGGGCAGTACTCCTACGAGCAGTACTTC. J is TRBJ2-7 and V is TRBV4-3, with a tentative D call TRBD2 (6 bases). The CDR3 contains 15 residues. The germline V gene encodes CDR1 LGHNA and CDR2 YSLEER. Between the trimmed V and J ends, which lost 3 bases and 0 bases, there was a span of 12 bases.

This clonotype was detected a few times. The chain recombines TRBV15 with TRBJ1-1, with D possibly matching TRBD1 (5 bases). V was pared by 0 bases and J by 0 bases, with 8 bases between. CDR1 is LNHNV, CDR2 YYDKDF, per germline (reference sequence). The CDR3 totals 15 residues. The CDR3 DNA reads TGTGCCACCAGCAGAGAGTCAGGGATGAACACTGAAGCTTTCTTT. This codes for CATSRESGMNTEAFF. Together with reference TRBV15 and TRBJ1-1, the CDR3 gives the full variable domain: DAMVIQNPRYQVTQFGKPVTLSCSQTLNHNVMYWYQQKSSQAPKLLFHYYDKDFNNEADTPDNFQSRRPNTSFCFLDIRSPGLGDTAMYLCATSRESGMNTEAFFGQGTRLTVV.

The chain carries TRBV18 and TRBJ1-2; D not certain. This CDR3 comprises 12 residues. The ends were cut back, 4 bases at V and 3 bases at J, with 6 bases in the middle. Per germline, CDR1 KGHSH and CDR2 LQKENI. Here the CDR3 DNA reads TGTGCCAGCTCACTTGAGGACTATGGCTACACCTTC. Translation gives CASSLEDYGYTF.

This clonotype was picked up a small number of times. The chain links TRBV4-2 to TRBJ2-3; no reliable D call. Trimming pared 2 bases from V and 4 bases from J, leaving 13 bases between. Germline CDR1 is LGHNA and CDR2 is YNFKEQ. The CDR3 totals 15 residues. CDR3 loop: CASSQRLLVADTQYF. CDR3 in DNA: TGTGCCAGCAGCCAACGGTTATTGGTCGCAGATACGCAGTATTTT.

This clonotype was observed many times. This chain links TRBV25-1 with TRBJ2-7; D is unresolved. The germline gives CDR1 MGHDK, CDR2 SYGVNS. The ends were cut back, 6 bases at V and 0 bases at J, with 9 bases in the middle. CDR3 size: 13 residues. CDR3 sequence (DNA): TGTGCCAGCAGGCCGGCCGGCTCCTACGAGCAGTACTTC. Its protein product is CASRPAGSYEQYF.

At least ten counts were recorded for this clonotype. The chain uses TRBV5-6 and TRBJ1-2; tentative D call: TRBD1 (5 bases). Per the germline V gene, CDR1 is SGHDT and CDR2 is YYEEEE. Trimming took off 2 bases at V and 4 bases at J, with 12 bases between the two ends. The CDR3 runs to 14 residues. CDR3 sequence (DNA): TGTGCCAGCAGCTTTGACAGCCTCCTCTATGGCTACACCTTC. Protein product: CASSFDSLLYGYTF.

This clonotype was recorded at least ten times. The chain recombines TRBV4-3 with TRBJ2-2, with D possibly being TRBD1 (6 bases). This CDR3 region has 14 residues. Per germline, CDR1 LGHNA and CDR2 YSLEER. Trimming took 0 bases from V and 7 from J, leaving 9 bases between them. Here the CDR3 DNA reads TGCGCCAGCAGCCAAGATCAGGGGCTCGGGGAGCTGTTTTTT. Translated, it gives CASSQDQGLGELFF.

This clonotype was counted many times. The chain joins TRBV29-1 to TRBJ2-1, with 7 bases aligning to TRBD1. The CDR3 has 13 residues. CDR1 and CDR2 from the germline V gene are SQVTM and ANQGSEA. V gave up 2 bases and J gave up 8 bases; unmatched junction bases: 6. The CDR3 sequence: CSVETRQGDEQFF. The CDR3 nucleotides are TGCAGCGTTGAAACCCGACAGGGTGATGAGCAGTTCTTC.

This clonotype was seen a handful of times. Written as DNA, the CDR3 is TGTGCCAGCAGCTTAGTTACAGGCCACAATGAGCAGTTCTTC. It translates to CASSLVTGHNEQFF. This sequence joins TRBV13 and TRBJ2-1, with D perhaps matching TRBD1 (5 bases). The CDR3 runs to 14 residues. Between the trimmed V and J ends, which lost 1 base and 5 bases, there was a span of 9 bases. The germline CDR1 and CDR2 sequences are PRHDT and FYEKMQ (reference sequence).

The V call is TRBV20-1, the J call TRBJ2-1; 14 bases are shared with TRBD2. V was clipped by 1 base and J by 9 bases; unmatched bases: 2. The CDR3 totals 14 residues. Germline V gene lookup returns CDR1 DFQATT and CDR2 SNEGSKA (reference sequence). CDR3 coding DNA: TGCAGTGCTAGAGGACTAGCGGGGGGGCGTGAGCAGTTCTTC. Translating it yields CSARGLAGGREQFF.

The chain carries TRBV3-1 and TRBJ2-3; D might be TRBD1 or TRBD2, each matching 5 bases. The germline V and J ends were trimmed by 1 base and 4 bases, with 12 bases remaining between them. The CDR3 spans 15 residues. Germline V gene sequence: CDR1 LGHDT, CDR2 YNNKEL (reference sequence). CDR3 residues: CASSQAGPRPDTQYF. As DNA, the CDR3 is TGTGCCAGCAGCCAAGCGGGGCCGCGGCCAGATACGCAGTATTTT.

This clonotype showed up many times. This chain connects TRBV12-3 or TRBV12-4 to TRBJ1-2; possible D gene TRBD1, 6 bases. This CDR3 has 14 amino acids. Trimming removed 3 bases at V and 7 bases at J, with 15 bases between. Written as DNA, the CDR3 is TGTGCCAGCAGTTTTCGGGGACAAGGCGGTGGCTACACCTTC. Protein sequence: CASSFRGQGGGYTF.

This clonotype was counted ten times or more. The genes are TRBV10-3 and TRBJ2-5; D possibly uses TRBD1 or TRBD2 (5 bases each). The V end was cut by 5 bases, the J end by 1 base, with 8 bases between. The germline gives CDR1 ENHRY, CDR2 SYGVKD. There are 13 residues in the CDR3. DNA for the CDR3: TGTGCCATCAGTACCGGGACCCAAGAGACCCAGTACTTC. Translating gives CAISTGTQETQYF.

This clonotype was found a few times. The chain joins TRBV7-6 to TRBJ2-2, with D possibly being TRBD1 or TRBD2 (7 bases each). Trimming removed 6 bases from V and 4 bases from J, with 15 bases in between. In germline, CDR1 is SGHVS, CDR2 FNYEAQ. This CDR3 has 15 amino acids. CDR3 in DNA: TGTGCCAGCAGTCAGGGGGGGGTCGGCACCGGGGAGCTGTTTTTT. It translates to CASSQGGVGTGELFF. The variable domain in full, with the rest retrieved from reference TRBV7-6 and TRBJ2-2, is GAGVSQSPRYKVTKRGQDVALRCDPISGHVSLYWYRQALGQGPEFLTYFNYEAQQDKSGLPNDRFSAERPEGSISTLTIQRTEQRDSAMYRCASSQGGVGTGELFFGEGSRLTVL.

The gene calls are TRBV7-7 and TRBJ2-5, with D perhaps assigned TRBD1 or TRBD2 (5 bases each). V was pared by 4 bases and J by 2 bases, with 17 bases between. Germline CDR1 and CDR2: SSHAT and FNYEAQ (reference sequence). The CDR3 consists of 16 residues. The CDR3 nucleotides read TGTGCCAGCAGCTCCGAGACAGTAACGGGGCAAGAGACCCAGTACTTC. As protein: CASSSETVTGQETQYF.